Listed below are T cell receptor beta chains from one sample, sequenced in a study of PD-1 blockade in classical Hodgkin lymphoma. Profiled with immunoSEQ multiplex PCR; TCRdb holds only in-frame clones, not every one. The sample records under 70,000 clones, over 70% being singletons. Sequencing used peripheral blood mononuclear cells (PBMCs), obtained before the second cycle of nivolumab. These receptors were obtained from a human donor with classical Hodgkin lymphoma. Each CDR3 is given with its conserved first and last residue. D genes are given only for firm matches. Clone size appears in some rows only: once, few, many, or a class for an expanded clone.

size	D	V	J	DNA	CDR3
many	TRBD1	TRBV5-1	TRBJ2-7	TGCGCCAGCAGCTTGGAGGCAGGGGGCCACGAGCAGTACTTC	CASSLEAGGHEQYF
NA	TRBD2	TRBV5-4	TRBJ2-6	TGTGCCAGCACCGCTCCGGGGGGGGCTGTATCTGGGGCCAACGTCCTGACTTTC	CASTAPGGAVSGANVLTF
NA	TRBD2	TRBV7-9	TRBJ2-1	TGTGCCAGCAGCGGGACTAGCGGAGGGTACAATGAGCAGTTCTTC	CASSGTSGGYNEQFF
NA	TRBD2	TRBV5-1	TRBJ2-7	TGCGCCAGCAGCTTGACGCCTATAGCGGGATTCACCGAGCAGTACTTC	CASSLTPIAGFTEQYF
NA	TRBD1	TRBV27	TRBJ1-1	TGTGCCAGCAGTTTGACGACAGGGTTGGTGAACACTGAAGCTTTCTTT	CASSLTTGLVNTEAFF
NA	TRBD1	TRBV25-1	TRBJ2-7	TGTGCAAGGGACAGGGGTTACGAGCAGTACTTC	CARDRGYEQYF
NA	TRBD2	TRBV5-4	TRBJ2-1	TGTGCCAGCAGTTCTCTAGCGGGAGGGGGGAATGAGCAGTTCTTC	CASSSLAGGGNEQFF
once	NA	TRBV10-1	TRBJ2-3	TGCGCCAGCAGTGCAGGGCTGGATACGCAGTATTTT	CASSAGLDTQYF
NA	NA	TRBV5-1	TRBJ2-6	TGCGCCAGCAGCTTGGAGGGGCTCTCTGGGGCCAACGTCCTGACTTTC	CASSLEGLSGANVLTF
NA	NA	TRBV7-9	TRBJ2-2	TGTGCCAGCAGCTTCCTACCGGGAGAAGGCACCGGGGAGCTGTTTTTT	CASSFLPGEGTGELFF
few	TRBD1	TRBV4-1	TRBJ2-5	TGCGCCAGCAGCTTGGACAGGGACGGCGAGACCCAGTACTTC	CASSLDRDGETQYF
NA	TRBD1	TRBV5-1	TRBJ2-7	TGCGCCAGTCGACAGGGGATTTCGTCCGAGCAGTACTTC	CASRQGISSEQYF
few	NA	TRBV6-5	TRBJ1-2	TGTGCCAGCAGACGGACAGAAATCTATGGCTACACCTTC	CASRRTEIYGYTF
NA	TRBD1	TRBV9	TRBJ2-3	TGTGCCAGCAGCGTGAGGGGGCTTCTGCCAGATACGCAGTATTTT	CASSVRGLLPDTQYF
few	TRBD1	TRBV27	TRBJ2-7	TGTGCCAACCAGGGACAGGTTATAGACGAGCAGTACTTC	CANQGQVIDEQYF
NA	TRBD1	TRBV2	TRBJ1-1	TGTGCCAGCAGGCAGGGGGCAGGGACTGAAGCTTTCTTT	CASRQGAGTEAFF
NA	TRBD1	TRBV5-6	TRBJ1-2	TGTGCCAGCAGCTTGCATCCAGGGGGTTATGGCTACACCTTC	CASSLHPGGYGYTF
once	NA	TRBV20-1	TRBJ2-5	TGCAGTGCTAGTGGTGAGACCCAGTACTTC	CSASGETQYF
once	NA	TRBV7-2	TRBJ2-2	TGTGCCAGCAGACCCGCGGGTAGTAAGCCCGGGGAGCTGTTTTTT	CASRPAGSKPGELFF
NA	NA	TRBV11-2	TRBJ2-1	TGTGCCAGCAGCTTCAGCCGAGGGACTTTTGAGGCCAATAATGAGCAGTTCTTC	CASSFSRGTFEANNEQFF
NA	NA	TRBV29-1	TRBJ1-1	TGCAGCGTTACCCGTGAGGGGAGAGCTTTCTTT	CSVTREGRAFF
NA	NA	TRBV29-1	TRBJ1-1	TGCAGCGTTGTGAATGGGGTAGGAGCTTTCTTT	CSVVNGVGAFF